This TCR beta chain comes out of a study of radiation and T cells in renal cell carcinoma. Study context: Nephrectomy followed 15 Gy stereotactic body radiation by 4 weeks.

Whole-study results and caveats: Top tumor clonotypes rose in blood 2 weeks post-radiation, then contracted. No pretreatment tumor biopsies were available for baseline clonotypes.

Measured with immunoSEQ multiplex PCR; TCRdb has only the in-frame clones, and not every one. Of 100,000 to 150,000 clones detected, around 82% appear once; the ten largest clones hold roughly 6.2%. V lost 1 base and J 4 bases, leaving 12 bases between the germline ends. This CDR3 is 15 amino acids long. Germline V lookup: CDR1 MGHRA, CDR2 YSYEKL. A note on this clone: The antigen remains undetermined.

Stated time point: blood 2 weeks post-SBRT. Described treatment: 15 Gy SBRT to primary tumor, nephrectomy 4 weeks later. After SBRT, blood was collected at 2 and 4 weeks, plus baseline. The chain recombines TRBV4-1 with TRBJ2-3; tentatively, D is TRBD1 or TRBD2 (7 bases each). This TCR was sampled from a man in his fifties or sixties with renal cell carcinoma. Sequences were derived from blood, sampled from a patient whose treatment included radiotherapy and nephrectomy. CDR3 in DNA: TGCGCCAGCAGCCAAGTTTCAGGGGGGGCAGATACGCAGTATTTT. It codes for CASSQVSGGADTQYF.